This T cell receptor (beta chain) was obtained from a study of long-term antiretroviral therapy in people with HIV. Study results and limitations: CDR3 lengths in HIV samples spanned a narrower range than controls.

A few counts support this clone. Its antigen is as yet unknown. The United States was where all participants with HIV were treated. Version v3.0 of the immunoSEQ assay was performed at survey level. Researchers set sequencing to target about 40,000-55,000 T-cell genomes per sample. Repertoires were generated with immunoSEQ multiplex PCR, while TCRdb's copy carries only in-frame clones and drops some. This sample has 30,000 or so clones; over 90% occur once, and the top ten carry approximately 10%. The TCR originated in a man aged 35 to 55 with HIV. Sequencing was performed on unsorted PBMCs, taken 6.2 years after starting antiretroviral therapy.

In nucleotides, the CDR3 is TGTGCCAGCAGTGACTCGCCTAGCGGGAGTCCCGGGGAGCTGTTTTTT. It is translated as CASSDSPSGSPGELFF. This sequence joins TRBV6-4 and TRBJ2-2; 10 nucleotides align to TRBD2. From germline, CDR1 is MRHNA and CDR2 SNTAGT. The V gene end was trimmed by 0 bases and the J gene end by 6 bases; junction bases not matched to a gene: 4. This CDR3 spans 16 amino acids.